This TCR beta chain is drawn from a study of T cell repertoires in cytomegalovirus infection. Looking at the study overall: Indications of both CMV infection and matching HLA type were provided by public TCR beta signatures.

The study's findings and limits: It was HLA-C-restricted CMV-specific TCR beta clonotypes that dominated the response ex vivo.

TCRdb reanalysed the reads using MiXCR and keeps one entry per CDR3 protein. The sample carries fewer than 350,000 distinct CDR3 sequences, 9% to 9.5% recorded once. There are 15 residues in the CDR3. Trimming removed 2 bases from V and 3 bases from J, with 11 bases in between. The germline gives CDR1 SGHTA, CDR2 FQGNSA. This clonotype has a count of ten or more. What it binds is unknown. Specimen: PBMCs. This clonotype was sampled from a human donor in good health (CMV status not recorded). Some clones in this sample may be carry-over from other donors' samples. The chain employs TRBV7-2 and TRBJ2-1, with D possibly TRBD1 on 6 matching bases. CDR3 in amino acids: CASSLTGIVYNEQFF. In DNA form, the CDR3 reads TGTGCCAGCAGCTTAACAGGGATCGTCTACAATGAGCAGTTCTTC.